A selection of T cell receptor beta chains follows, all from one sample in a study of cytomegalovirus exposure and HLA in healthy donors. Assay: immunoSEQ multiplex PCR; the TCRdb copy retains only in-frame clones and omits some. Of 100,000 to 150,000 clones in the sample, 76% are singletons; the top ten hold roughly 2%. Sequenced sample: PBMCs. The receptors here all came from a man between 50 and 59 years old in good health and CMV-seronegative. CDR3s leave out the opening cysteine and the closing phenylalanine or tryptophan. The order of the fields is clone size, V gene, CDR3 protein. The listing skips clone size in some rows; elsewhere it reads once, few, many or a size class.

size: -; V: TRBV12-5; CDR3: ASGGHGFGETQY
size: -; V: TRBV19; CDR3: ASSIETGTGTYNEQF
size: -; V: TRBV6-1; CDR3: ASNRGWGEKLF
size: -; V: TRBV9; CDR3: ASSGTSGGPGTQY
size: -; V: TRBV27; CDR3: ASSLLMAWGEASPLH
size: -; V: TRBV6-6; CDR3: ASESPGRIGGDGYT
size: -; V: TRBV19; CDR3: ASSPRGASTDTQY
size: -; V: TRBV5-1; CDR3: ASSQVWGGTGNEQY
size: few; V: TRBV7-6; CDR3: ASSSTGGIYEQY
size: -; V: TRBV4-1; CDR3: ASSQGLSEANTEAF
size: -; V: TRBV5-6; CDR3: ASSPTPTVQETQY
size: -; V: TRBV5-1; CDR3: ASSWYPTGAANTEAF
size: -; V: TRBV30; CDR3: AWRTGGTTNEKLF
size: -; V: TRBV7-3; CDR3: ASSPQGRDTEAF
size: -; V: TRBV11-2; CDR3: ASSPQMNTEAF
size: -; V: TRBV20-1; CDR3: SGTGMSYT
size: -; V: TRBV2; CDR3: ASNRDRGSEDTQY
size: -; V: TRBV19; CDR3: ASSIDRGRGTEAF
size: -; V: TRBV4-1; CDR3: ASSHLGGRAKNIQY
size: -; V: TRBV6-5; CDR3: ASRGGWSGANVLT
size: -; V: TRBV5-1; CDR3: ASSFGLAGVTDTQY
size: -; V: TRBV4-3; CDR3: ASSQAWRGEGTQH
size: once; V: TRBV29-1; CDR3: SAQKGQGLFVEKLF
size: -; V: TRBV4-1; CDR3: ASSLAGQGSEKLF
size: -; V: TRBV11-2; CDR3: ASRWGTGGTGELF
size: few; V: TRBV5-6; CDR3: ASSPAGGSQETQY
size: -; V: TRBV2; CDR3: ASSARQPLNEKLF
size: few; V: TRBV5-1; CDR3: ASRGEGNTEAF
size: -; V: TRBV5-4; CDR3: ASSLDRQGYNSPLH
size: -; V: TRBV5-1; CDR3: ASSSQGIDEQF
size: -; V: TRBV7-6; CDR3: ASSLDSFRTHTRGTEAF
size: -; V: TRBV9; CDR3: ASSVSSNQPQH